These 5 T cell receptor beta chains were sequenced from one sample in a study of cytomegalovirus exposure and HLA in healthy donors. Researchers ran the PCR with 60 Vbeta and 13 Jbeta primers. Sequencing used immunoSEQ multiplex PCR; TCRdb keeps in-frame clones, though not all of them. In the table there are about 130,000 clones, less than 75% of which are singletons. The sample was PBMCs. The receptors come from a woman aged 40 to 55 in good health and CMV-seropositive.

This clone appeared a few times. The chain's CDR3 is CASSEDSQLSGNTIYF. The CDR3 DNA is TGTGCCAGCAGTGAAGATTCTCAACTCTCTGGAAACACCATATATTTT. This sequence joins TRBV6-1 and TRBJ1-3; D gene ambiguous. V gave up 1 base and J gave up 0 bases, with 10 bases separating them. The CDR3 loop spans 16 amino acids. The V gene's germline CDR1 is MNHNS and CDR2 SASEGT.

The chain carries TRBV5-6 and TRBJ2-1, with TRBD2 as a possible D gene (7 bases). Germline V CDR1 and CDR2: SGHDT, YYEEEE. V was shortened by 6 bases and J by 0 bases, with 16 bases between the two germline ends. The CDR3 consists of 16 residues. Here the CDR3 DNA reads TGTGCCAGCACCTACGATGGGGGGGCCTCCTACAATGAGCAGTTCTTC. Translated, it gives CASTYDGGASYNEQFF.

V usage is TRBV19 and J usage is TRBJ1-2; D is unresolved. The CDR3 is 15 amino acids. Trimming removed 7 bases at V and 6 bases at J, with 21 bases between. CDR1 LNHDA and CDR2 SQIVND come from the germline V gene (reference sequence). The CDR3 DNA sequence: TGTGCCAGTACCTCCCCCCACCTCTCAGAGGATGGCTACACCTTC. Encoded protein: CASTSPHLSEDGYTF.

This clone was counted a few times. The chain employs TRBV18 and TRBJ2-5, with 8 bases identical to TRBD1. V was clipped by 2 bases and J by 5 bases; unmatched bases: 16. CDR1 is KGHSH and CDR2 is LQKENI in the germline V gene. This CDR3 has 18 amino acids. The CDR3 DNA follows: TGTGCCAGCTCACCAGGGCTCGGAAGGGCAGGGGGCAAGGAGACCCAGTACTTC. It encodes CASSPGLGRAGGKETQYF.

In its sample, this clone was seen once. The chain joins TRBV4-1 to TRBJ1-6; D is perhaps TRBD1 (5 bases). Trimming removed 1 base at V and 13 bases at J, with 17 bases between. Germline lookup yields CDR1 MGHRA and CDR2 YSYEKL. This CDR3 is 15 amino acids long. The CDR3: CASSQVGLPLGPLHF. The CDR3, as DNA: TGCGCCAGCAGCCAAGTGGGACTGCCTCTTGGGCCCCTCCACTTT.